The 17 T cell receptor beta chains listed next were all sequenced from one sample in a study of shared clonotypes between healthy human individuals. Measured with immunoSEQ multiplex PCR; TCRdb has only the in-frame clones, and not every one. The sample contains some 2.4 million clones, 93% of which appear only once. The sequenced sample consisted of naive CD4+ T cells from PBMCs. Indicated subset: CD45RA+ positively selected. The receptors were sampled from a man aged 18-30 years in good health. Some clones in this sample may be carry-over from other donors' samples.

The chain joins TRBV4-1 to TRBJ2-3, with TRBD2 matching over 7 bases. CDR3 length: 19 amino acids. Per germline, CDR1 MGHRA and CDR2 YSYEKL. V lost 0 bases and J lost 4; bases outside the gene matches: 16. The CDR3 DNA sequence: TGCGCCAGCAGCCAAGAAGGCCTTTTGGCGGGAGCTGCGGCAGATACGCAGTATTTT. Protein product: CASSQEGLLAGAAADTQYF.

V usage is TRBV4-1 and J usage is TRBJ2-7, with TRBD2 as a possible D gene (6 bases). Between the trimmed V and J ends, which lost 5 bases and 0 bases, there was a span of 14 bases. The CDR3 is made up of 15 amino acids. The germline V gene encodes CDR1 MGHRA and CDR2 YSYEKL. CDR3 residues: CASSSLALSSYEQYF. The CDR3 DNA sequence: TGCGCCAGCAGCTCTCTAGCGCTGAGCTCCTACGAGCAGTACTTC.

The genes are TRBV5-1 and TRBJ2-7; D gene unclear. The CDR3 covers 15 residues. V dropped 0 bases and J dropped 2 bases, with 12 bases sitting between them. CDR1 is SGHRS and CDR2 is YFSETQ in the germline V gene. The CDR3 protein is CASSLAPAGPYEQYF. The CDR3 DNA reads TGCGCCAGCAGCTTGGCCCCGGCTGGTCCCTACGAGCAGTACTTC.

This chain links TRBV7-8 with TRBJ1-4; tentative D call: TRBD1 (6 bases). Between the trimmed V and J ends, which lost 0 bases and 13 bases, there was a span of 12 bases. Germline V lookup: CDR1 SGHVS, CDR2 FQNEAQ. The CDR3 spans 13 residues. CDR3 DNA: TGTGCCAGCAGCTTAGCCTCAGGGGCCGGACTGTTTTTT. It codes for CASSLASGAGLFF. The whole variable domain, filled in from reference TRBV7-8 and TRBJ1-4, reads GAGVSQSPRYKVAKRGQDVALRCDPISGHVSLFWYQQALGQGPEFLTYFQNEAQLDKSGLPSDRFFAERPEGSVSTLKIQRTQQEDSAVYLCASSLASGAGLFFGSGTQLSVL.

The chain links TRBV28 to TRBJ2-5, with 9 bases lining up with TRBD2. The DNA end is more similar to TRBJ2-7, so the J call may be wrong. Germline lookup yields CDR1 MDHEN and CDR2 SYDVKM. The CDR3 totals 14 residues. CDR3 region: CASSSTGTSFEQYF. The CDR3 DNA reads as TGTGCCAGCAGTTCGACCGGGACTAGCTTCGAGCAGTACTTC.

The chain combines TRBV5-1 with TRBJ2-7, with D maybe TRBD2 (6 bases). This CDR3 has 13 residues. Trimming stripped 3 bases from V and 7 bases from J, with 14 bases between. In germline, CDR1 is SGHRS, CDR2 YFSETQ. The CDR3 here is CASSSGRIGEQYF. CDR3 coding DNA: TGCGCCAGCAGCTCTGGGAGGATTGGGGAGCAGTACTTC.

This clone was counted once. This chain connects TRBV11-2 to TRBJ2-5; D might be TRBD2 (5 bases). Deletions cut 4 bases from V and 4 bases from J, with 13 bases between. This CDR3 contains 14 residues. CDR1 is SGHAT, CDR2 FQNNGV, per germline. Here the CDR3 reads CASSSSVLGETQYF. The CDR3 DNA sequence: TGTGCCAGCAGCTCGTCGGTACTAGGAGAGACCCAGTACTTC.

The chain combines TRBV2 with TRBJ1-3; no clear D gene. Germline CDR1 is SNHLY and CDR2 is FYNNEI. The CDR3 spans 14 residues. The V gene lost 3 bases and the J gene lost 3 bases, with 9 bases spanning the gap. The chain's CDR3 is CASSDYPSGNTIYF. The CDR3 nucleotides are TGTGCCAGCAGTGATTATCCCAGTGGAAACACCATATATTTT.

This chain joins TRBV2 and TRBJ1-4; unclear D gene. From germline, CDR1 is SNHLY and CDR2 FYNNEI. This CDR3 comprises 15 residues. Trimming removed 2 bases at V and 7 bases at J, with 14 bases between. CDR3 bases: TGTGCCAGCAGTGAAACGAGGGAACCCCCTGAAAAACTGTTTTTT. Translation gives CASSETREPPEKLFF.

The chain has TRBV5-6 and TRBJ1-4, with 7 positions matching TRBD1. Looked up from germline, CDR1 is SGHDT and CDR2 is YYEEEE. The CDR3 runs 16 residues. V shed 4 bases and J 4 bases; nucleotides not matched to a gene: 10. CDR3 residues: CASSGSTGAINEKLFF. DNA for the CDR3: TGTGCCAGCAGCGGATCAACAGGGGCCATTAATGAAAAACTGTTTTTT.

The J gene is TRBJ1-2, the V gene TRBV15; D gene ambiguous. This CDR3 is built from 11 residues. From germline, CDR1 is LNHNV and CDR2 YYDKDF (reference sequence). V gave up 0 bases and J gave up 14 bases, with 10 bases separating them. CDR3 sequence (DNA): TGTGCCACCAGCAGAGAGGACTCCTTAACCTTC. This encodes CATSREDSLTF.

About this clone itself: The same CDR3 is also encoded by other DNA sequences in this sample. This chain connects TRBV20-1 to TRBJ2-5; perhaps TRBD2 as D (6 bases). Germline CDR1 DFQATT, CDR2 SNEGSKA (reference sequence). V lost 6 bases to trimming and J lost 3 bases, with 8 bases between them. This CDR3 comprises 11 residues. CDR3 nucleotide sequence: TGCAGTGCCACGGGGGAAGAGACCCAGTACTTC. Amino acids: CSATGEETQYF.

The rearrangement joins TRBV15 to TRBJ2-1; 8 bases agree with TRBD1. This CDR3 comprises 19 residues. After removal of 0 bases from V and 15 bases from J, the junction contained 25 bases not matched to a gene. Per the germline V gene, CDR1 is LNHNV and CDR2 is YYDKDF (reference sequence). The CDR3 is CATSRDSNRLDRESPGLFF. DNA for the CDR3: TGTGCCACCAGCAGAGATTCCAACCGATTGGACAGGGAGTCACCCGGTCTGTTCTTC. The complete variable domain, with remaining parts taken from reference TRBV15 and TRBJ2-1, reads DAMVIQNPRYQVTQFGKPVTLSCSQTLNHNVMYWYQQKSSQAPKLLFHYYDKDFNNEADTPDNFQSRRPNTSFCFLDIRSPGLGDTAMYLCATSRDSNRLDRESPGLFFGPGTRLTVL.

The chain uses TRBV2 and TRBJ2-7, with 7 positions matching TRBD1. CDR3 length: 14 residues. J lost 4 bases, V lost 2 bases, and 5 bases had no gene match. Germline V lookup: CDR1 SNHLY, CDR2 FYNNEI. CDR3 coding DNA: TGTGCCAGCAGTGAACAGGGGGTTCGGTACGAGCAGTACTTC. Its translation: CASSEQGVRYEQYF.

This chain links TRBV7-2 with TRBJ2-2; D call uncertain. The CDR3 length is 16 residues. Germline loops: CDR1 SGHTA, CDR2 FQGNSA. The V end lost 1 base, the J end lost 0 bases, and 9 bases lay between the germline ends. The CDR3 nucleotides read TGTGCCAGCAGCTTAGTTGCCACCGCGAACACCGGGGAGCTGTTTTTT. As protein: CASSLVATANTGELFF.

The V gene is TRBV2, the J gene TRBJ2-6, with TRBD1 as a possible D gene (6 bases). Trimming removed 6 bases at V and 0 bases at J, with 12 bases between. This CDR3 contains 16 residues. Germline V lookup: CDR1 SNHLY, CDR2 FYNNEI. Here the CDR3 DNA reads TGTGCCAGCAGACTAACAGGGAGCTCTGGGGCCAACGTCCTGACTTTC. Amino acid sequence: CASRLTGSSGANVLTF.

This chain uses TRBV6-6 with TRBJ2-5; D not resolved. This CDR3 is 11 amino acids long. Trimming removed 2 bases at V and 7 bases at J, with 5 bases between. Germline-derived CDR1 and CDR2 are MNHNY and SVGAGI (reference sequence). The CDR3, as DNA: TGTGCCAGCAGTTACGTTGGGACCCAGTACTTC. Residues: CASSYVGTQYF.